This T cell receptor beta chain emerged from a study of blood T cell repertoires in COVID-19. Study-wide context: The samples span acute and convalescent COVID-19 from the United States, Italy and Spain. In each case, the material was cDNA or gDNA derived from T cells, B-cell-depleted T cells, or PBMCs.

Produced via immunoSEQ multiplex PCR; TCRdb's table is partial and in-frame only. The profile shows fewer than 350,000 clones, approximately 90% of them singletons. The CDR3 has 15 amino acids. Germline V gene sequence: CDR1 SNHLY, CDR2 FYNNEI. The V end was cut by 8 bases, the J end by 0 bases, with 14 bases between. The chain links TRBV2 to TRBJ1-5, with a tentative D call TRBD1 (6 bases). Sequencing was carried out using PBMCs or T cells enriched from blood (not recorded which). The origin of this receptor is a middle-aged woman with acute COVID-19. The CDR3 here is CASLGGPDSNQPQHF. The CDR3 DNA reads as TGTGCCAGCCTCGGGGGGCCGGATAGCAATCAGCCCCAGCATTTT. Together with reference TRBV2 and TRBJ1-5, the CDR3 gives the full variable domain: EPEVTQTPSHQVTQMGQEVILRCVPISNHLYFYWYRQILGQKVEFLVSFYNNEISEKSEIFDDQFSVERPDGSNFTLKIRSTKLEDSAMYFCASLGGPDSNQPQHFGDGTRLSIL.